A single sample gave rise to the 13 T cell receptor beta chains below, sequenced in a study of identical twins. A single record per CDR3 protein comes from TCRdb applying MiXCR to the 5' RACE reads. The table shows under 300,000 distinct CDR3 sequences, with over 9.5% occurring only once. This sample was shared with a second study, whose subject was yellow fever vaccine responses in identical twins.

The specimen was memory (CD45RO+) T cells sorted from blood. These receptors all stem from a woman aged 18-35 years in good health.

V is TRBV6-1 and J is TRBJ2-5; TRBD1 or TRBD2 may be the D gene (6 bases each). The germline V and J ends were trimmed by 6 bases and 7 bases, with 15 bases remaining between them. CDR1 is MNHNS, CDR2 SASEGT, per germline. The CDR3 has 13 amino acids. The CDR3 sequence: CASRHGGGRTQYF. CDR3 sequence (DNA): TGTGCCAGCAGACACGGGGGCGGTAGGACCCAGTACTTC.

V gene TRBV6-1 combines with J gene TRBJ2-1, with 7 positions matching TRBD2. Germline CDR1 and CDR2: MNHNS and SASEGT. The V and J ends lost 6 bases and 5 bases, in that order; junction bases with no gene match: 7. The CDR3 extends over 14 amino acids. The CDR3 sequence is CASRRQGGDNEQFF. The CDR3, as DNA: TGTGCCAGCAGAAGGCAGGGAGGGGACAATGAGCAGTTCTTC.

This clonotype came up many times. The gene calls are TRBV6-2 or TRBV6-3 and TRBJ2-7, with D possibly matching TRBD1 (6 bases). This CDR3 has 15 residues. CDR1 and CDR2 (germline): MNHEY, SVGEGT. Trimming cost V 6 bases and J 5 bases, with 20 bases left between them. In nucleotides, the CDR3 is TGTGCCAGCAGCCTCCAGGGGAGCGGATCCCACGAGCAGTACTTC. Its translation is CASSLQGSGSHEQYF.

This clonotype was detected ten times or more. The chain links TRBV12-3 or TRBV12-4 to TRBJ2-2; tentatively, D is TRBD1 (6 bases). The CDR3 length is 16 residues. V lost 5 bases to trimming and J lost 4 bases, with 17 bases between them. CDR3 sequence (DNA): TGTGCCAGCAGTACCCCCTCCGGGACAACCACCGGGGAGCTGTTTTTT. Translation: CASSTPSGTTTGELFF.

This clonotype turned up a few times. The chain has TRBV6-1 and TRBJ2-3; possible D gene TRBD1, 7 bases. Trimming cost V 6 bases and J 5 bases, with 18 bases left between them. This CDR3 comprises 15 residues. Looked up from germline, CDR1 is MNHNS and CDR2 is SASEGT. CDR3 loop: CASRLAGGFGDTQYF. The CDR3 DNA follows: TGTGCCAGCAGGCTCGCAGGGGGGTTCGGAGATACGCAGTATTTT.

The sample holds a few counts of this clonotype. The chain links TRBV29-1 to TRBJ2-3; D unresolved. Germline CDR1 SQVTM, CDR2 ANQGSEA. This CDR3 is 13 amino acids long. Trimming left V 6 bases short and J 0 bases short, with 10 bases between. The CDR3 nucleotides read TGCAGCGTAAATAAGGACAGCACAGATACGCAGTATTTT. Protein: CSVNKDSTDTQYF.

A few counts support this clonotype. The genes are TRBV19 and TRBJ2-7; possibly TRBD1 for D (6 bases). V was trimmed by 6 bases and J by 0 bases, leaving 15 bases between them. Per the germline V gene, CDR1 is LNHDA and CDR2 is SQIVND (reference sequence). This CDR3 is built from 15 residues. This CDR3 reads CASRPTGSYSYEQYF. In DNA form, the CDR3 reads TGTGCCAGTAGACCTACAGGGTCCTACTCCTACGAGCAGTACTTC.

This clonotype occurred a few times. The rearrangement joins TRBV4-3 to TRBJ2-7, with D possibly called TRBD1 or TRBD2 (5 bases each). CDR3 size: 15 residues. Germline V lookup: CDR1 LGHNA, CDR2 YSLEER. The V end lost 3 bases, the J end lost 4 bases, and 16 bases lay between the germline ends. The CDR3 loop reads CASSQIRDGAYEQYF. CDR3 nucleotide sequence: TGCGCCAGCAGCCAGATCCGGGACGGCGCATACGAGCAGTACTTC.

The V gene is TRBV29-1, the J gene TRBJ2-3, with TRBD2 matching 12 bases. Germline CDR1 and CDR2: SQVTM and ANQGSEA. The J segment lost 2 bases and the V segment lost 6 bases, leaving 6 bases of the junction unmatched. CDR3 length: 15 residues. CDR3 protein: CSVKTSGGPTDTQYF. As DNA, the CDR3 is TGCAGCGTGAAGACTAGCGGGGGTCCCACAGATACGCAGTATTTT.

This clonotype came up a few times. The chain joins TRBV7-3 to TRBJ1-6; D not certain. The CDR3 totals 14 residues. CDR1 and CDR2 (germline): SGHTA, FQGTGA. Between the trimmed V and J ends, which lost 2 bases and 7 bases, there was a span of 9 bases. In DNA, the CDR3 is TGTGCCAGCAGCTTATTGGCGGAGAATTCACCCCTCCACTTT. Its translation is CASSLLAENSPLHF.

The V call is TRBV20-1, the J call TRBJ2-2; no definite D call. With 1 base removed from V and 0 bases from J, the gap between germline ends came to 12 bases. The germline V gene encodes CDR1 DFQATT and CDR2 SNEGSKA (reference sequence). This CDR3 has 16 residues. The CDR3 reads CSARGINSANTGELFF. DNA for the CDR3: TGCAGTGCTAGAGGAATCAACAGCGCGAACACCGGGGAGCTGTTTTTT.

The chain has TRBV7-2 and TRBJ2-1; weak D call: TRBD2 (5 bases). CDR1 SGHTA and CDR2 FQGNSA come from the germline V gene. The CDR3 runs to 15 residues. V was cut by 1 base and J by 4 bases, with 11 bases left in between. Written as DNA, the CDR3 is TGTGCCAGCAGCTTAGTTGGGAGAGCTTACAATGAGCAGTTCTTC. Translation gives CASSLVGRAYNEQFF.

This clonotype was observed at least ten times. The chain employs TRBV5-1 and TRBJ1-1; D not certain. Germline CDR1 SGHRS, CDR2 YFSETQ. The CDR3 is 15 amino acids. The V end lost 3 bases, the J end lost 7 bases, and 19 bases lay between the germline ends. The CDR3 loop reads CASSYGPKASDEAFF. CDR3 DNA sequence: TGCGCCAGCAGCTATGGCCCGAAAGCTTCCGATGAAGCTTTCTTT.